Below are 29 T cell receptor beta chains sequenced from a single sample in a study of blood T cell repertoires in COVID-19. Assay used: immunoSEQ multiplex PCR; TCRdb lists only in-frame clones, some missing. The repertoire holds 70,000 to 95,000 clones, with more than 70% as singletons. Sequences were obtained from peripheral blood. The receptors were sampled from a woman of 80 years or more with active COVID-19.

V gene TRBV3-1 (or the pseudogene TRBV3-2) combines with J gene TRBJ2-7; the match to TRBD1 covers 10 bases. Germline CDR1 reads LGHDT; CDR2 reads YNNKEL (reference sequence). The CDR3 has 14 residues. Trimming removed 4 bases from V and 0 bases from J; junction bases left unmatched: 0. The CDR3 nucleotides are TGTGCCAGCAGCCGACAGGGGGCCTCCTACGAGCAGTACTTC. Translating gives CASSRQGASYEQYF.

The genes are TRBV7-2 and TRBJ2-1; D might be TRBD2 (7 bases). V dropped 4 bases and J dropped 4 bases, with 20 bases sitting between them. The CDR3 length is 17 residues. Germline CDR1 is SGHTA and CDR2 is FQGNSA. The CDR3 loop is CASSSFRGGGLYNEQFF. The CDR3 nucleotides are TGTGCCAGCAGCTCGTTCAGGGGAGGGGGGCTATACAATGAGCAGTTCTTC.

This chain joins TRBV19 and TRBJ1-2, with 8 bases identical to TRBD1. Germline CDR1 and CDR2: LNHDA and SQIVND (reference sequence). The CDR3 sequence is 14 residues long. J lost 7 bases, V lost 1 base, and 5 bases had no gene match. The CDR3 DNA follows: TGTGCCAGTAGTATAGCCGGGGACAGGCTTGGCTACACCTTC. As protein: CASSIAGDRLGYTF.

This clone was detected a few times. The J gene is TRBJ2-7, the V gene TRBV29-1, with 7 bases identical to TRBD1. Germline CDR1 and CDR2: SQVTM and ANQGSEA. With 3 bases clipped from V and 7 bases from J, the junction kept 12 bases outside the gene matches. The CDR3 contains 14 residues. The chain's CDR3 is CSVEVPGQLLEQYF. In DNA, the CDR3 is TGCAGCGTTGAGGTTCCGGGACAGCTGCTGGAGCAGTACTTC.

Only one count was recorded for this clone. The V call is TRBV13, the J call TRBJ2-1; D possibly corresponds to TRBD2 (6 bases). The germline V gene encodes CDR1 PRHDT and CDR2 FYEKMQ (reference sequence). This CDR3 spans 16 amino acids. Trimming stripped 3 bases from V and 0 bases from J, with 12 bases between. The chain's CDR3 is CASSLGDWSSYNEQFF. In DNA, the CDR3 is TGTGCCAGCAGCTTGGGGGACTGGAGCTCCTACAATGAGCAGTTCTTC.

J is TRBJ2-2 and V is TRBV6-6; the match to TRBD1 covers 7 bases. This CDR3 has 16 amino acids. In germline, CDR1 is MNHNY, CDR2 SVGAGI (reference sequence). J was trimmed by 6 bases and V by 0 bases; bases with no gene match: 7. The DNA of the CDR3 is TGTGCCAGCAGTTACTCCGTGACAGGGCCCCCCGGGGAGCTGTTTTTT. Protein: CASSYSVTGPPGELFF.

The rearrangement joins TRBV3-1 (or the pseudogene TRBV3-2) to TRBJ2-3, with D possibly matching TRBD2 (5 bases). The CDR3 covers 12 residues. The germline V gene encodes CDR1 LGHDT and CDR2 YNNKEL (reference sequence). The V gene lost 8 bases and the J gene lost 4 bases, with 10 bases spanning the gap. CDR3 coding DNA: TGTGCCAGCTCCGGGGAGTCAGATACGCAGTATTTT. Protein product: CASSGESDTQYF.

This clone has only a few counts. The chain couples TRBV11-2 to TRBJ2-1, with D perhaps TRBD2 (5 bases). V dropped 2 bases and J dropped 9 bases, with 11 bases sitting between them. Germline V gene sequence: CDR1 SGHAT, CDR2 FQNNGV. The CDR3 loop spans 13 amino acids. CDR3 DNA: TGTGCCAGCAGCTTAACCCTAGAGGGTGAGCAGTTCTTC. This gives the protein CASSLTLEGEQFF.

J is TRBJ2-1 and V is TRBV9; TRBD2 matches 8 bases. The CDR3 loop spans 18 amino acids. Germline CDR1 reads SGDLS; CDR2 reads YYNGEE. The trim removed 2 bases at V and 0 bases at J, leaving 10 bases unmatched. CDR3 protein: CASSVRAGSGSSYNEQFF. Here the CDR3 DNA reads TGTGCCAGCAGCGTGCGGGCGGGGAGCGGGAGCTCCTACAATGAGCAGTTCTTC.

The chain carries TRBV10-3 and TRBJ2-1; D may be TRBD1 (6 bases). Germline loops: CDR1 ENHRY, CDR2 SYGVKD. The CDR3 runs to 16 residues. V was cut by 4 bases and J by 12 bases, with 25 bases left in between. As DNA, the CDR3 is TGTGCCATCAGTGCTACGGACAGTAGGCAAATAGGAGGGCAGTTCTTC. It is translated as CAISATDSRQIGGQFF.

The V gene is TRBV5-4, the J gene TRBJ2-5; tentatively, D is TRBD2 (5 bases). V was cut by 0 bases and J by 1 base, with 7 bases left in between. This CDR3 is built from 14 residues. Germline V gene lookup returns CDR1 SGHNT and CDR2 YYREEE (reference sequence). CDR3 residues: CASSLVGIQETQYF. The CDR3 DNA follows: TGTGCCAGCAGCTTGGTCGGGATCCAAGAGACCCAGTACTTC.

This sequence joins TRBV7-6 and TRBJ1-2, with a possible D match to TRBD1 (5 bases). The germline CDR1 and CDR2 sequences are SGHVS and FNYEAQ. Trimming pared 5 bases from V and 3 bases from J, leaving 19 bases between. This CDR3 contains 16 residues. The CDR3 nucleotides are TGTGCCAGCAGCCCACCGGGAGCGCAGGGATACTATGGCTACACCTTC. Encoded protein: CASSPPGAQGYYGYTF.

This chain connects TRBV9 to TRBJ2-7, with TRBD2 matching 8 bases. Germline CDR1 SGDLS, CDR2 YYNGEE. This CDR3 is 14 amino acids long. V shed 0 bases and J 3 bases; nucleotides not matched to a gene: 2. CDR3 in amino acids: CASSVGSGGYEQYF. CDR3 nucleotides: TGTGCCAGCAGCGTAGGGAGCGGGGGCTACGAGCAGTACTTC.

The chain carries TRBV5-4 and TRBJ1-2; tentative D call: TRBD1 (6 bases). Germline CDR1 reads SGHNT; CDR2 reads YYREEE (reference sequence). Trimming stripped 4 bases from V and 4 bases from J, with 23 bases between. CDR3 length: 17 residues. The CDR3 bases are TGTGCCAGCAGCCGGGCGGCGCAGGGGAGTATTGGCTATGGCTACACCTTC. Residues: CASSRAAQGSIGYGYTF.

In this sample, this clone turned up a few times. This chain links TRBV4-2 with TRBJ2-7; 13 bases match TRBD2. The J segment lost 4 bases and the V segment lost 3 bases, leaving 9 bases of the junction unmatched. The V gene's germline CDR1 is LGHNA and CDR2 YNFKEQ. The CDR3 runs to 17 residues. CDR3 residues: CASSQDSPGLAGYEQYF. As DNA, the CDR3 is TGTGCCAGCAGCCAGGATTCGCCGGGACTAGCGGGATACGAGCAGTACTTC.

This sequence joins TRBV12-3 or TRBV12-4 and TRBJ2-2; D call uncertain. This CDR3 contains 12 residues. The V and J ends lost 10 bases and 5 bases respectively, with 11 bases between them. The chain's CDR3 is CATNSLTGELFF. The CDR3 DNA follows: TGTGCCACGAACTCACTGACCGGGGAGCTGTTTTTT.

V and J are TRBV5-5 and TRBJ1-1; D is perhaps TRBD1 (5 bases). Deletions cut 3 bases from V and 5 bases from J, with 11 bases between. The CDR3 runs to 13 residues. Germline V gives CDR1 SGHKS, CDR2 YYEKEE (reference sequence). The CDR3 loop is CASSSKPGTEAFF. The DNA of the CDR3 is TGTGCCAGCAGCTCCAAACCAGGGACTGAAGCTTTCTTT.

The chain is built from TRBV7-8 and TRBJ1-5, with TRBD1 as a possible D gene (6 bases). The V end was cut by 6 bases, the J end by 3 bases, with 21 bases between. Germline CDR1 and CDR2: SGHVS and FQNEAQ. The CDR3 sequence is 17 residues long. CDR3 coding DNA: TGTGCCAGCAGTCCACCTTGGCAGGGGTCTTCCAATCAGCCCCAGCATTTT. Translated: CASSPPWQGSSNQPQHF.

V usage is TRBV20-1 and J usage is TRBJ1-4; tentatively, D is TRBD1 (5 bases). This CDR3 is 15 amino acids long. In germline, CDR1 is DFQATT, CDR2 SNEGSKA (reference sequence). With 3 bases removed from V and 6 bases from J, the gap between germline ends came to 17 bases. The CDR3 nucleotides read TGCAGTGCTAGTCCCCAAGGCGGGGCCGATGAAAAACTGTTTTTT. Protein sequence: CSASPQGGADEKLFF.

V gene TRBV19 combines with J gene TRBJ2-3; D is unresolved. Germline V CDR1 and CDR2: LNHDA, SQIVND (reference sequence). This CDR3 is 16 amino acids long. Between the trimmed V and J ends, which lost 6 bases and 6 bases, there was a span of 22 bases. CDR3 nucleotides: TGTGCCAGTAGCGCGGCAGCACCCATTCTAACCGATACGCAGTATTTT. Its protein is CASSAAAPILTDTQYF.

V and J are TRBV7-8 and TRBJ2-5, with 11 bases aligning to TRBD2. Germline V gives CDR1 SGHVS, CDR2 FQNEAQ. CDR3 size: 17 residues. J gave up 9 bases and V 5 bases, and 17 bases lay outside the gene matches. The CDR3, as DNA: TGTGCCAGCAGCCTGCGGACTAGCGGGCGCTCCTGGGCCCCCCAGTACTTC. Translating gives CASSLRTSGRSWAPQYF.

The CDR3 here is CASSTGARETQYF. The DNA of the CDR3 is TGTGCCAGTAGTACCGGAGCCCGGGAGACCCAGTACTTC. V is TRBV19 and J is TRBJ2-5, with D hard to call. The germline V gene encodes CDR1 LNHDA and CDR2 SQIVND (reference sequence). V was cut by 4 bases and J by 5 bases, with 11 bases left in between. The CDR3 runs to 13 residues.

The chain couples TRBV7-2 to TRBJ2-3, with 7 bases that match TRBD1. The CDR3 is 16 residues long. CDR1 is SGHTA, CDR2 FQGNSA, per germline. Trimming at V came to 5 bases and at J to 2 bases, leaving 10 bases not matched to a gene. The CDR3 here is CASSQSGQAPTDTQYF. CDR3 DNA: TGTGCCAGCAGCCAAAGTGGACAGGCGCCCACAGATACGCAGTATTTT.

V and J are TRBV27 and TRBJ1-2; D uncertain. Germline CDR1 MNHEY, CDR2 SMNVEV (reference sequence). V was shortened by 5 bases and J by 3 bases, with 16 bases between the two germline ends. CDR3 length equals 15 residues. CDR3 in DNA: TGTGCCAGCAGTCCGAGATATCCCCGGGACTATGGCTACACCTTC. This encodes CASSPRYPRDYGYTF.

The chain employs TRBV5-5 and TRBJ2-5; TRBD2 agrees at 7 bases. The CDR3 extends over 14 amino acids. Germline trimming cut 2 bases from V and 2 bases from J; bases unmatched to any gene: 3. The germline V gene encodes CDR1 SGHKS and CDR2 YYEKEE (reference sequence). The CDR3 DNA follows: TGTGCCAGCAGCTTAGGGGACTATCAAGAGACCCAGTACTTC. Its translation: CASSLGDYQETQYF.

The V call is TRBV11-2, the J call TRBJ2-1; 9 bases map to TRBD2. The V segment lost 5 bases and the J segment 5 bases; nucleotides outside the gene matches: 7. The length of the CDR3 is 15 residues. Germline lookup yields CDR1 SGHAT and CDR2 FQNNGV. The CDR3 region has the DNA TGTGCCAGCAGCCCACCGGGACTAGCAGACAATGAGCAGTTCTTC. Translation: CASSPPGLADNEQFF.

In nucleotides, the CDR3 is TGTGCCAGCAGCTTAACAGGCGTGGGAGAGACCCAGTACTTC. Translating it yields CASSLTGVGETQYF. The chain employs TRBV11-3 and TRBJ2-5; D may be TRBD1 (5 bases). V gave up 2 bases and J gave up 4 bases, with 11 bases separating them. Looked up from germline, CDR1 is SGHNT and CDR2 is YENEEA. This CDR3 region has 14 residues.

The rearrangement joins TRBV5-1 to TRBJ2-7; 11 bases map to TRBD2. This CDR3 region has 17 residues. CDR1 and CDR2 from the germline V gene are SGHRS and YFSETQ. V lost 4 bases, J lost 5 bases, and 14 bases stayed unmatched. DNA for the CDR3: TGCGCCAGCAGCATCGGGACTAGCGGCCCAGACGCCCACGAGCAGTACTTC. It encodes CASSIGTSGPDAHEQYF.

The rearrangement links TRBV6-7 to TRBJ2-7, with 8 bases that match TRBD2. TRBV6-7 is designated an ORF whose function remains uncertain. The CDR3 extends over 13 amino acids. V shed 6 bases, J shed 4 bases, and the junction held 5 bases outside the gene matches. The CDR3 coding sequence is TGTGCCAGCAGCCACGGCGGGGGGTACGAGCAGTACTTC. It codes for CASSHGGGYEQYF.